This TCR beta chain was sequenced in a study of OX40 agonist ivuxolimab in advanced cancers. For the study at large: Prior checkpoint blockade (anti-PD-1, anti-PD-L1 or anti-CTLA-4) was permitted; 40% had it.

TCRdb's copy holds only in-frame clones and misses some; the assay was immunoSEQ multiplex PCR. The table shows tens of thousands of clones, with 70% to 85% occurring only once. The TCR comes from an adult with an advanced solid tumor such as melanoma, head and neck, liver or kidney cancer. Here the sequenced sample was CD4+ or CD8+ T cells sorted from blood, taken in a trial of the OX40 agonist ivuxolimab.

The CDR3 sequence is CASSWGLQGSTGELFF. In DNA, the CDR3 is TGCGCCAGCAGCTGGGGACTTCAAGGGAGCACCGGGGAGCTGTTTTTT. The rearrangement joins TRBV5-1 to TRBJ2-2; possibly TRBD2 for D (6 bases). The CDR3 has 16 residues. Germline CDR1 is SGHRS and CDR2 is YFSETQ. V was shortened by 3 bases and J by 4 bases, with 16 bases between the two germline ends.